This TCR beta chain is drawn from a study of T cell repertoires in cytomegalovirus infection (dated by TCRdb to the late 2010s). Describing the broader study: The peptide stimulations were aimed at well-studied HLA-B-restricted epitopes as well as recently identified HLA-C-restricted CMV epitopes, whose presentation resists viral immunomodulation. Donor HLA type was relevant to the analysis, as public TCR beta signatures indicated carriage of CMV infection together with the matching HLA type.

The sample's treatment or condition label, in plain terms: in vitro stimulation with specific CMV peptide epitopes to enrich CMV-specific T cells. Summary of the overall study and its limitations: The ex vivo response was dominated by HLA-C-restricted CMV-specific TCR beta clonotypes, which also provided the single most frequent clonotype in two of eight donors. Cumulative frequency of public TCR beta family members discriminated carriers of CMV infection plus the relevant HLA type in this cohort and an independent roughly 320-donor cohort.

Concerning this clonotype: Its specific antigen is unknown. Base qualities are not recorded, but no much larger clone differs from it by a single base.

The run used an Illumina HiSeq 1500. In-frame beta chains were kept once TCRdb had trimmed the public reads at Q25 with fastp and called clones with MiXCR. CDR3 protein duplicates are merged, each entry listing the most common genes and DNA. The sample records 900,000 to 950,000 distinct CDR3 sequences, approximately 33% of which are singletons. The leading ten clones occupy 13% of the sample. The sequences come from cultured CD8+ T cells from PBMCs, collected from culture after CMV antigen stimulation. This TCR was sampled from a human donor in good health (CMV status not recorded). Some clones in this sample may be carry-over from other donors' samples.

The CDR3 region: CASSPGFQGNSPLHF. The nucleotides read TGTGCCAGCAGTCCAGGGTTCCAGGGCAATTCACCCCTCCACTTT. This receptor chain uses TRBV7-2 and TRBJ1-6; the D segment could be TRBD1, given 5 matching bases. The CDR3 spans 15 residues, from the cysteine through the phenylalanine. The kept DNA is CDR3 alone, 45 bases in frame from the first base. V lost 6 bases and J lost 7 bases; the stretch between them is 16 bases long. CDR1 SGHTA and CDR2 FQGNSA were looked up in the germline V gene.